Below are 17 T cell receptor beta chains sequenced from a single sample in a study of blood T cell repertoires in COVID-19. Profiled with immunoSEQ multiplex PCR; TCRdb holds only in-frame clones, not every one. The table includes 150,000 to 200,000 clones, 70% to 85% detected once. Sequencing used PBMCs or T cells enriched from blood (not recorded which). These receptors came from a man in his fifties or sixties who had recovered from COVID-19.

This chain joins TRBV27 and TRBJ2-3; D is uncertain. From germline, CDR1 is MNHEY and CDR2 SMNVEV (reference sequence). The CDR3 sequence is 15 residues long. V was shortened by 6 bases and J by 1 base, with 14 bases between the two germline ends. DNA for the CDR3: TGTGCCAGCAGGAAAGGTTTCCAGGGCACAGATACGCAGTATTTT. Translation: CASRKGFQGTDTQYF.

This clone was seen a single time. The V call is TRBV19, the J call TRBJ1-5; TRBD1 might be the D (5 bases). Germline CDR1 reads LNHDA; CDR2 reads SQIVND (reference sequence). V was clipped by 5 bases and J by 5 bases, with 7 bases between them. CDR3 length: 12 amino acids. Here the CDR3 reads CASSPGYQPQHF. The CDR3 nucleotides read TGTGCCAGTAGTCCAGGGTATCAGCCCCAGCATTTT.

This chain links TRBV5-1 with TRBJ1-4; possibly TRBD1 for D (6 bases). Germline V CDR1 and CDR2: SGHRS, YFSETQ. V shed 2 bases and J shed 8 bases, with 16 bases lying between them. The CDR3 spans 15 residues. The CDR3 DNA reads TGCGCCAGCAGCTTTGGGCAGGGGCGAAAGGAAAAACTGTTTTTT. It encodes CASSFGQGRKEKLFF.

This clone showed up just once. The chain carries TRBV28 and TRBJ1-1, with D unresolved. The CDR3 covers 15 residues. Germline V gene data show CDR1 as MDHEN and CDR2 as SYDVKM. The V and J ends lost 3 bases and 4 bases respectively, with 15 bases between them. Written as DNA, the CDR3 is TGTGCCAGCAGTTTGTCGGGAGTCTGGGGCACTGAAGCTTTCTTT. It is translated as CASSLSGVWGTEAFF.

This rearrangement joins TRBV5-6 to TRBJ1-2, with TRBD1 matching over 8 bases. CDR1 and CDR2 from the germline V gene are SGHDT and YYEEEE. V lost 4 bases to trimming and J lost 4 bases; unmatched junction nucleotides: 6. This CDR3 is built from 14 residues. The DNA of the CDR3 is TGTGCCAGCAGCGTACCGGGACAGGTCTATGGCTACACCTTC. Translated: CASSVPGQVYGYTF.

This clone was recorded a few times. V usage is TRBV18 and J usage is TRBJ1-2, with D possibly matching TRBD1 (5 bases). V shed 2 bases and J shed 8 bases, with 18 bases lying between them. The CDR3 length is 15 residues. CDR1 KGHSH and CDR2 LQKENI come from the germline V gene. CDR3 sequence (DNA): TGTGCCAGCTCACCAGCAACCAGGGAGGCGAAGGGCTACACCTTC. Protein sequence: CASSPATREAKGYTF.

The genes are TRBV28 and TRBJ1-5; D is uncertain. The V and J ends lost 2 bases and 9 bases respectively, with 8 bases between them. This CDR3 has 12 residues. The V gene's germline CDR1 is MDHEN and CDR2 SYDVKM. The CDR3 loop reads CASSLIGRPQHF. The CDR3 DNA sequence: TGTGCCAGCAGTTTAATAGGGAGGCCCCAGCATTTT. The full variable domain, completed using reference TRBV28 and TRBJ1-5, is DVKVTQSSRYLVKRTGEKVFLECVQDMDHENMFWYRQDPGLGLRLIYFSYDVKMKEKGDIPEGYSVSREKKERFSLILESASTNQTSMYLCASSLIGRPQHFGDGTRLSIL.

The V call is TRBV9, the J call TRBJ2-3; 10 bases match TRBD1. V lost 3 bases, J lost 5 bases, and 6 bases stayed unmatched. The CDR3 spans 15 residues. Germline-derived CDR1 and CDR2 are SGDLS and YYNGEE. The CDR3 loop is CASSGGQGGQDTQYF. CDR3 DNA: TGTGCCAGCAGCGGTGGACAGGGGGGACAAGATACGCAGTATTTT.

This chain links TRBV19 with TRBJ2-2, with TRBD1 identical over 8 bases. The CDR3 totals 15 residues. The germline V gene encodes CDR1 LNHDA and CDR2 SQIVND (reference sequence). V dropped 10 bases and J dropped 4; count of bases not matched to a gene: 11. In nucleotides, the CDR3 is TGTGCCACCTTCTCGGGCAGGGGGCCCACCGGGGAGCTGTTTTTT. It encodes CATFSGRGPTGELFF.

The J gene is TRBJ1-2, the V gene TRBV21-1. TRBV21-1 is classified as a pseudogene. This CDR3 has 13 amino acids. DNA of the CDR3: TGTGCCAGCAGCCAAGGTATTCACTATGGCTACACCTTC. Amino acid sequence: CASSQGIHYGYTF.

CDR3 sequence (DNA): TGTGCCAGCAGTGCACAGGCGAACACTGAAGCTTTCTTT. It is translated as CASSAQANTEAFF. The V gene is TRBV6-4, the J gene TRBJ1-1, with D possibly being TRBD1 (5 bases). The CDR3 contains 13 residues. Germline V lookup: CDR1 MRHNA, CDR2 SNTAGT. V lost 4 bases and J 1 base, leaving 7 bases between the germline ends.

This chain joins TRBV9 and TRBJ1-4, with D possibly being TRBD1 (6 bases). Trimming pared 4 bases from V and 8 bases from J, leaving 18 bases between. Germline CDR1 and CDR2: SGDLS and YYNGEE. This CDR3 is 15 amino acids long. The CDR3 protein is CASSPSEGGLEKLFF. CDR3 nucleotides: TGTGCCAGCAGCCCCTCGGAGGGGGGGTTGGAAAAACTGTTTTTT.

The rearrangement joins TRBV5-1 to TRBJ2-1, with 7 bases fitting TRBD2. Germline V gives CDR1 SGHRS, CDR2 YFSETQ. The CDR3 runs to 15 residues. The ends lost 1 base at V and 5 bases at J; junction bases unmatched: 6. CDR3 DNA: TGCGCCAGCAGCTTGCTGGGGACTAACGACAATGAGCAGTTCTTC. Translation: CASSLLGTNDNEQFF.

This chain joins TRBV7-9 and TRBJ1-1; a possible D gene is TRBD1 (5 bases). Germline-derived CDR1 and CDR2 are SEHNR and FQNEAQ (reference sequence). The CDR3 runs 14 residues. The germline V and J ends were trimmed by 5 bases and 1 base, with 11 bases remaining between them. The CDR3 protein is CASSLDTTNTEAFF. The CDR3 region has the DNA TGTGCCAGCAGCCTGGACACCACGAACACTGAAGCTTTCTTT. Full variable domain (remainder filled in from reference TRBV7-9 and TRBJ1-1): DTGVSQNPRHKITKRGQNVTFRCDPISEHNRLYWYRQTLGQGPEFLTYFQNEAQLEKSRLLSDRFSAERPKGSFSTLEIQRTEQGDSAMYLCASSLDTTNTEAFFGQGTRLTVV.

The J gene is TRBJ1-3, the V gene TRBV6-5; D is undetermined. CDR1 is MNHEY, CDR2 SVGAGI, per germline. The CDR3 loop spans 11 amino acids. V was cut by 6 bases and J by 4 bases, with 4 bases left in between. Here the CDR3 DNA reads TGTGCCAGCAGCCTCGGAAACACCATATATTTT. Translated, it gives CASSLGNTIYF.

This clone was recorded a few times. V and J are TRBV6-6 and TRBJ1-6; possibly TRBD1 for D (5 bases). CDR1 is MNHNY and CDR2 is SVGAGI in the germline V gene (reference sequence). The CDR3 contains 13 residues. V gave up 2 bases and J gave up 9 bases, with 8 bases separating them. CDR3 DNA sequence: TGTGCCAGCAGTTACGGGGCCCGTTCACCCCTCCACTTT. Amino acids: CASSYGARSPLHF.

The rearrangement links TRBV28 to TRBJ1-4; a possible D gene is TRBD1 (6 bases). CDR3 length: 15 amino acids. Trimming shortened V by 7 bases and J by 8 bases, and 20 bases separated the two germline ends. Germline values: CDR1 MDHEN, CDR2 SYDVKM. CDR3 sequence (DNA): TGTGCCAGCATTACAGCGGCCAGGGGACGGGAAAAACTGTTTTTT. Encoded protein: CASITAARGREKLFF.